The present entry profiles one T cell receptor (beta chain) with its context. TCRdb's table, derived via immunoSEQ multiplex PCR, lists solely in-frame clones and lacks some. The table includes some 130,000 clones, 80% to 95% detected once. Germline-derived CDR1 and CDR2 are LGHDT and YNNKEL (reference sequence). The V gene lost 1 base and the J gene lost 2 bases, with 10 bases spanning the gap. The CDR3 length is 15 residues. The data derive from a study of control samples from healthy donors and cancer patients. This chain connects TRBV3-1 (or the pseudogene TRBV3-2) to TRBJ2-3, with D uncertain. The receptor was isolated from a young man in good health. Material for sequencing was blood. The CDR3 nucleotides are TGTGCCAGCAGCCAAGTAACCGGTTCCACAGATACGCAGTATTTT. Its protein is CASSQVTGSTDTQYF.